This TCR beta chain derives from a study of blood T cell repertoires in COVID-19. Across the whole study: The study drew acute and convalescent COVID-19 samples from the United States, Italy and Spain.

This CDR3 spans 13 amino acids. Germline V gene lookup returns CDR1 MDHEN and CDR2 SYDVKM. Between the trimmed V and J ends, which lost 6 bases and 1 base, there was a span of 9 bases. Per the authors' pipeline: By means of reference gene primer amplification, nucleated cell counts were estimated. The assay was immunoSEQ multiplex PCR, and TCRdb's table has in-frame clones only and misses some. V and J calls and clone size are as listed in that table; D and trimming were resolved from the DNA. The sample holds 130,000 or so clones, approximately 88% seen once. This clonotype was sampled from a man aged 45-65 years with acute or convalescent COVID-19. The sequenced sample was peripheral blood. The rearrangement links TRBV28 to TRBJ1-1; tentative D call: TRBD1 (6 bases). CDR3 loop: CASRRQENTEAFF. CDR3 sequence (DNA): TGTGCCAGCAGGCGACAGGAGAACACTGAAGCTTTCTTT. The variable domain in full, with the rest retrieved from reference TRBV28 and TRBJ1-1, is DVKVTQSSRYLVKRTGEKVFLECVQDMDHENMFWYRQDPGLGLRLIYFSYDVKMKEKGDIPEGYSVSREKKERFSLILESASTNQTSMYLCASRRQENTEAFFGQGTRLTVV.